This T cell receptor beta chain emerged from a study of blood T cell repertoires in COVID-19. Germline-derived CDR1 and CDR2 are SGHTA and FQGTGA. The CDR3 sequence is 15 residues long. Trimming cost V 2 bases and J 4 bases, with 14 bases left between them. In the study's own analysis: Quantification of nucleated cells was approximated via reference gene primer amplification. Assay: immunoSEQ multiplex PCR; the TCRdb copy retains only in-frame clones and omits some. The DNA gave D and trimming, while V, J and clone size come from that table. This table has about 120,000 clones, about 74% appearing once.

The chain combines TRBV7-3 with TRBJ1-2; D is perhaps TRBD1 (5 bases). The specimen was peripheral blood. The receptor comes from a man aged 70 or older with acute or convalescent COVID-19. CDR3 loop: CASSLDRDTPYGYTF. The CDR3 coding sequence is TGTGCCAGCAGCTTAGACAGAGATACTCCCTATGGCTACACCTTC.